A single sample is the source of the 21 T cell receptor beta chains below, sequenced in a study of neurological immune-mediated disorders. Time point denoted: longitudinal time-point 2. TCRdb recomputed calls from the 5' RACE reads with MiXCR, one row per CDR3 protein. The data contain around 50,000 distinct CDR3 sequences, around 13% of them singletons. Input material: PBMCs. Receptor source: a male donor with HTLV-1-associated myelopathy (HAM/TSP).

V usage is TRBV20-1 and J usage is TRBJ2-3; 10 bases match TRBD2. CDR1 DFQATT and CDR2 SNEGSKA come from the germline V gene (reference sequence). The V and J ends lost 4 bases and 4 bases, in that order; junction bases with no gene match: 11. The CDR3 consists of 16 residues. CDR3 bases: TGCAGTGCTACCCCGACAGCGGGGGGGCTGGCAGATACGCAGTATTTT. Encoded protein: CSATPTAGGLADTQYF.

This clonotype was observed many times. V gene TRBV20-1 combines with J gene TRBJ1-1; D perhaps matches TRBD1 (5 bases). Germline-derived CDR1 and CDR2 are DFQATT and SNEGSKA (reference sequence). V dropped 4 bases and J dropped 0 bases, with 9 bases sitting between them. The CDR3 loop spans 13 amino acids. The CDR3 DNA reads TGCAGTGCTACCAGGGCAATGAACACTGAAGCTTTCTTT. It encodes CSATRAMNTEAFF.

CDR3 protein: CASSLQLRDSPLHF. For the CDR3, the DNA is TGTGCCAGCAGTTTACAGCTTCGGGATTCACCCCTCCACTTT. The chain links TRBV12-3 or TRBV12-4 to TRBJ1-6; D unresolved. V lost 2 bases and J 8 bases, leaving 10 bases between the germline ends. The CDR3 runs to 14 residues.

This clonotype was found many times. The chain employs TRBV11-3 and TRBJ2-6; D may correspond to TRBD1 or TRBD2 (5 bases each). The CDR3 sequence is 20 residues long. Germline assignment: CDR1 SGHNT and CDR2 YENEEA. The ends were cut back, 3 bases at V and 0 bases at J, with 21 bases in the middle. This CDR3 reads CASSFPTGGPPDSGANVLTF. The CDR3 DNA reads as TGTGCCAGCAGCTTCCCAACTGGGGGACCGCCCGACTCTGGGGCCAACGTCCTGACTTTC. The full variable domain, in which reference TRBV11-3 and TRBJ2-6 provide the parts outside the CDR3, is EAGVVQSPRYKIIEKKQPVAFWCNPISGHNTLYWYLQNLGQGPELLIRYENEEAVDDSQLPKDRFSAERLKGVDSTLKIQPAELGDSAVYLCASSFPTGGPPDSGANVLTFGAGSRLTVL.

This clonotype was counted many times. This chain uses TRBV7-2 with TRBJ2-7; D could derive from TRBD1 or TRBD2 (5 bases each). V lost 1 base to trimming and J lost 5 bases, with 15 bases between them. The germline V gene has CDR1 SGHTA and CDR2 FQGNSA. The CDR3 sequence is 15 residues long. This chain's CDR3 is CASSLGAKGTHEQYF. The CDR3 DNA is TGTGCCAGCAGCTTAGGGGCCAAGGGGACCCACGAGCAGTACTTC.

This clonotype was counted at least ten times. The chain employs TRBV15 and TRBJ2-7; D is unresolved. CDR1 and CDR2 from the germline V gene are LNHNV and YYDKDF (reference sequence). The CDR3 totals 14 residues. Trimming shortened V by 0 bases and J by 5 bases, and 11 bases separated the two germline ends. CDR3 in DNA: TGTGCCACCAGCAGAGATTTGCAGTTGGACGAGCAGTACTTC. Its translation is CATSRDLQLDEQYF.

This clonotype was detected many times. J is TRBJ2-4 and V is TRBV28; the D call may be TRBD1 or TRBD2 (5 bases each). Trimming took 5 bases from V and 7 from J, leaving 12 bases between them. This CDR3 contains 13 residues. Germline loops: CDR1 MDHEN, CDR2 SYDVKM. This CDR3 is CASSRGEGNIQYF. The CDR3 DNA follows: TGTGCCAGCAGTCGGGGCGAAGGGAACATTCAGTACTTC.

This clonotype was counted ten times or more. For the CDR3, the DNA is TGTGCCAGCAGTTTGACAGGAGATCGTCAGCCCCAGCATTTT. It translates to CASSLTGDRQPQHF. The chain uses TRBV12-3 or TRBV12-4 and TRBJ1-5, with D perhaps TRBD1 (6 bases). The CDR3 has 14 residues. Trimming cost V 3 bases and J 6 bases, with 12 bases left between them.

This clonotype was counted many times. V usage is TRBV20-1 and J usage is TRBJ2-1; TRBD1 agrees at 7 bases. In germline, CDR1 is DFQATT, CDR2 SNEGSKA (reference sequence). There are 14 residues in the CDR3. The trim removed 0 bases at V and 6 bases at J, leaving 5 bases unmatched. The CDR3 nucleotides are TGCAGTGCTAGAGATACCAAGGGGGCCAATGAGCAGTTCTTC. It is translated as CSARDTKGANEQFF.

The rearrangement uses TRBV7-9 and TRBJ2-5, with 7 bases that match TRBD2. This CDR3 has 15 residues. Germline CDR1 and CDR2: SEHNR and FQNEAQ (reference sequence). V lost 1 base, J lost 2 bases, and 4 bases stayed unmatched. CDR3 region: CASSLGTRGQETQYF. CDR3 sequence (DNA): TGTGCCAGCAGCTTAGGGACTAGAGGGCAAGAGACCCAGTACTTC.

The chain combines TRBV18 with TRBJ2-7; 9 bases are a match to TRBD2. Unmatched junction bases numbered 4, after V lost 2 bases and J lost 5 bases. Germline lookup yields CDR1 KGHSH and CDR2 LQKENI. CDR3 length: 14 amino acids. CDR3 DNA: TGTGCCAGCTCACCAGGCGGGGGGGCCGACGAGCAGTACTTC. Protein product: CASSPGGGADEQYF. The full variable domain, in which reference TRBV18 and TRBJ2-7 provide the parts outside the CDR3, is NAGVMQNPRHLVRRRGQEARLRCSPMKGHSHVYWYRQLPEEGLKFMVYLQKENIIDESGMPKERFSAEFPKEGPSILRIQQVVRGDSAAYFCASSPGGGADEQYFGPGTRLTVT.

In the case of this clonotype: A much larger clonotype is one base distant, so this may be a read error. V is TRBV5-1 and J is TRBJ2-7, with D hard to call. CDR3 length: 13 residues. Germline V CDR1 and CDR2: SGHRS, YFSETQ. CDR3: CASSPEIPYDQYF. In DNA, the CDR3 is TGCGCCAGCAGCCCGGAGATTCCCTACGACCAGTACTTC.

Notes on this clonotype: Its ends do not fully match the called genes, so a read error is possible. V usage is TRBV7-9 and J usage is TRBJ2-3; D is unclear. This CDR3 spans 14 amino acids. The germline gives CDR1 SEHNR, CDR2 FQNEAQ (reference sequence). For the CDR3, the DNA is TGCGCCAGCAGCCCCAGTCCCTACACAGATACGCAGTATTTT. It yields the protein CASSPSPYTDTQYF. The variable domain in full, with the rest retrieved from reference TRBV7-9 and TRBJ2-3, is DTGVSQNPRHKITKRGQNVTFRCDPISEHNRLYWYRQTLGQGPEFLTYFQNEAQLEKSRLLSDRFSAERPKGSFSTLEIQRTEQGDSAMYLCASSPSPYTDTQYFGPGTRLTVL.

This clonotype has a count of ten or more. The rearrangement uses TRBV2 and TRBJ1-2; D unresolved. The V end lost 9 bases, the J end lost 0 bases, and 14 bases lay between the germline ends. CDR1 and CDR2 (germline): SNHLY, FYNNEI. The CDR3 covers 14 residues. CDR3 amino acids: CARHPAQSNYGYTF. As DNA, the CDR3 is TGTGCCAGACACCCGGCGCAGTCTAACTATGGCTACACCTTC. Together with reference TRBV2 and TRBJ1-2, the CDR3 gives the full variable domain: EPEVTQTPSHQVTQMGQEVILRCVPISNHLYFYWYRQILGQKVEFLVSFYNNEISEKSEIFDDQFSVERPDGSNFTLKIRSTKLEDSAMYFCARHPAQSNYGYTFGSGTRLTVV.

This clonotype was seen ten or more times. The chain employs TRBV5-6 and TRBJ2-1; D gene unclear. Germline V gene data show CDR1 as SGHDT and CDR2 as YYEEEE. This CDR3 spans 17 amino acids. Trimming took 5 bases from V and 6 from J, leaving 24 bases between them. The CDR3 protein is CASSQTQDGLLGNEQFF. The CDR3 DNA reads TGTGCCAGCAGTCAAACCCAGGATGGATTGTTGGGCAATGAGCAGTTCTTC. Supplemented by reference TRBV5-6 and TRBJ2-1, the full variable domain reads DAGVTQSPTHLIKTRGQQVTLRCSPKSGHDTVSWYQQALGQGPQFIFQYYEEEERQRGNFPDRFSGHQFPNYSSELNVNALLLGDSALYLCASSQTQDGLLGNEQFFGPGTRLTVL.

This clonotype was detected many times. The V gene is TRBV20-1, the J gene TRBJ1-1, with D uncertain. The CDR3 spans 12 residues. Germline CDR1 DFQATT, CDR2 SNEGSKA (reference sequence). Trimming removed 4 bases at V and 3 bases at J, with 9 bases between. The CDR3 region has the DNA TGCAGTGCTATCTGGGGTTACACTGAAGCTTTCTTT. Translated: CSAIWGYTEAFF.

The sample holds many counts of this clonotype. The chain has TRBV5-1 and TRBJ1-2; no clear D gene. The CDR3 is 14 amino acids. Looked up from germline, CDR1 is SGHRS and CDR2 is YFSETQ. Trimming took 0 bases from V and 0 from J, leaving 6 bases between them. The CDR3 protein is CASSLEVSNYGYTF. The CDR3 nucleotides are TGCGCCAGCAGCTTGGAGGTATCTAACTATGGCTACACCTTC.

The sample holds many counts of this clonotype. V is TRBV6-1 and J is TRBJ2-3; D not resolved. CDR1 is MNHNS, CDR2 SASEGT, per germline. Trimming removed 1 base from V and 0 bases from J, with 5 bases in between. The CDR3 consists of 14 residues. The CDR3 DNA follows: TGTGCCAGCAGTGAAGACCAGAGCACAGATACGCAGTATTTT. The encoded protein is CASSEDQSTDTQYF.

This clonotype was observed many times. V is TRBV7-2 and J is TRBJ1-6; weak D call: TRBD1 (5 bases). Deletions cut 2 bases from V and 17 bases from J, with 16 bases between. Per germline, CDR1 SGHTA and CDR2 FQGNSA. CDR3 length: 13 residues. CDR3 DNA: TGTGCCAGCAGCTTAAGCCCTTGGGACCAAATCCACTTT. It codes for CASSLSPWDQIHF.

The table lists this clonotype with many counts. The chain recombines TRBV20-1 with TRBJ1-2; no clear D gene. This CDR3 is built from 13 residues. Germline V CDR1 and CDR2: DFQATT, SNEGSKA (reference sequence). With 6 bases removed from V and 0 bases from J, the gap between germline ends came to 11 bases. This chain's CDR3 is CSAITGANYGYTF. In DNA form, the CDR3 reads TGCAGTGCGATTACCGGGGCTAACTATGGCTACACCTTC.

This clonotype appeared many times. CDR3 in DNA: TGCGCCAGCAGCTTGCGAGGCGGCGAGCAGTACTTC. Translated: CASSLRGGEQYF. V is TRBV5-1 and J is TRBJ2-7; unclear D gene. CDR1 is SGHRS and CDR2 is YFSETQ in the germline V gene. Trimming left V 1 base short and J 6 bases short, with 8 bases between. This CDR3 is built from 12 residues. Full variable domain (remainder filled in from reference TRBV5-1 and TRBJ2-7): KAGVTQTPRYLIKTRGQQVTLSCSPISGHRSVSWYQQTPGQGLQFLFEYFSETQRNKGNFPGRFSGRQFSNSRSEMNVSTLELGDSALYLCASSLRGGEQYFGPGTRLTVT.